The 25 T cell receptor beta chains listed next were all sequenced from one sample in a study of cytomegalovirus exposure and HLA in healthy donors. PCR used 60 Vbeta primers and 13 Jbeta primers. The repertoire was sequenced with immunoSEQ multiplex PCR; TCRdb's copy has only in-frame clones and lacks some. The sample lists more than 25,000 clones; around 64% were seen once. Material: PBMCs. Every receptor here comes from a woman between 45 and 65 years old in good health and CMV-seronegative.

In this sample, this clone turned up a few times. The gene calls are TRBV6-5 and TRBJ2-7; tentatively, D is TRBD2 (5 bases). Looked up from germline, CDR1 is MNHEY and CDR2 is SVGAGI. V lost 2 bases and J 9 bases, leaving 8 bases between the germline ends. This CDR3 is built from 11 residues. Here the CDR3 reads CASSYKDLQYF. DNA for the CDR3: TGTGCCAGCAGTTACAAGGACTTGCAGTACTTC.

V usage is TRBV2 and J usage is TRBJ2-2, with D hard to call. CDR3 size: 13 residues. Deletions cut 4 bases from V and 5 bases from J, with 8 bases between. Germline-derived CDR1 and CDR2 are SNHLY and FYNNEI. In nucleotides, the CDR3 is TGTGCCAGCAGTGTGGCCAGTACCGGGGAGCTGTTTTTT. It translates to CASSVASTGELFF.

This clone came up a few times. The V call is TRBV13, the J call TRBJ1-1; D ambiguous. With 7 bases removed from V and 4 bases from J, the gap between germline ends came to 16 bases. The CDR3 sequence is 14 residues long. CDR1 is PRHDT and CDR2 is FYEKMQ in the germline V gene (reference sequence). The CDR3 DNA is TGTGCCAGCACCTTGGCATTACGGGGCACTGAAGCTTTCTTT. Its protein is CASTLALRGTEAFF.

The CDR3 bases are TGCAGCGTTACAGGCTTAGGCACTGAAGCTTTCTTT. It is translated as CSVTGLGTEAFF. The chain is built from TRBV29-1 and TRBJ1-1, with D possibly TRBD1 on 5 matching bases. The V and J ends lost 5 bases and 4 bases respectively, with 11 bases between them. This CDR3 spans 12 amino acids. Germline V gene lookup returns CDR1 SQVTM and CDR2 ANQGSEA. Full variable domain (missing parts from reference TRBV29-1 and TRBJ1-1): SAVISQKPSRDICQRGTSLTIQCQVDSQVTMMFWYRQQPGQSLTLIATANQGSEATYESGFVIDKFPISRPNLTFSTLTVSNMSPEDSSIYLCSVTGLGTEAFFGQGTRLTVV.

The V gene is TRBV18, the J gene TRBJ2-1; 9 bases agree with TRBD1. J gave up 7 bases and V 3 bases, and 4 bases lay outside the gene matches. The CDR3 contains 14 residues. Germline V gives CDR1 KGHSH, CDR2 LQKENI. CDR3 DNA sequence: TGTGCCAGCTCACCTCCCGGGACAGGGAATGAGCAGTTCTTC. Amino acids: CASSPPGTGNEQFF.

Concerning this clone: The germline gene is not matched at one end of the junction; a read error may be the cause. V usage is TRBV7-7 and J usage is TRBJ2-5; D not certain. CDR1 SSHAT and CDR2 FNYEAQ come from the germline V gene (reference sequence). There are 14 residues in the CDR3. CDR3 sequence reads: CASSSPPVQETQYF. CDR3 bases: TGTGCTAGCAGCTCCCCTCCCGTACAAGAGACCCAGTACTTC.

This chain's CDR3 is CASSFLRQPQHF. DNA for the CDR3: TGTGCCAGCAGTTTTTTGCGACAGCCCCAGCATTTT. This chain links TRBV28 with TRBJ1-5; D not resolved. The CDR3 is 12 amino acids. Per germline, CDR1 MDHEN and CDR2 SYDVKM. The germline V and J ends were trimmed by 3 bases and 7 bases, with 7 bases remaining between them.

The genes are TRBV10-3 and TRBJ1-4, with D perhaps matching TRBD1 (6 bases). CDR3 length equals 11 residues. Germline V gene sequence: CDR1 ENHRY, CDR2 SYGVKD. Trimming took 10 bases from V and 6 from J, leaving 9 bases between them. The CDR3 loop reads CATSGDEKLFF. The DNA of the CDR3 is TGTGCCACCTCAGGGGATGAAAAACTGTTTTTT.

The V gene is TRBV6-5, the J gene TRBJ1-5, with D maybe TRBD1 (6 bases). CDR1 is MNHEY and CDR2 is SVGAGI in the germline V gene. CDR3 length: 15 amino acids. Trimming left V 6 bases short and J 0 bases short, with 12 bases between. CDR3 DNA: TGTGCCAGCAGAGAGCAGGGGTCTAGCAATCAGCCCCAGCATTTT. Translation: CASREQGSSNQPQHF.

This clone was seen a single time. The V gene is TRBV6-5, the J gene TRBJ1-1; weak D call: TRBD1 (6 bases). The germline CDR1 and CDR2 sequences are MNHEY and SVGAGI. V was pared by 2 bases and J by 7 bases, with 17 bases between. This CDR3 contains 15 residues. As DNA, the CDR3 is TGTGCCAGCAGTTACGGGGGCAGGGATTTGGTTGAAGCTTTCTTT. Translation: CASSYGGRDLVEAFF.

The count of this clone is one. The chain combines TRBV29-1 with TRBJ1-5; TRBD1 aligns across 8 bases. Germline CDR1 reads SQVTM; CDR2 reads ANQGSEA. The CDR3 runs 13 residues. The V gene end was trimmed by 5 bases and the J gene end by 3 bases; junction bases not matched to a gene: 3. The CDR3 region is CSVTGQDNQPQHF. The CDR3 DNA reads TGCAGCGTTACGGGACAGGACAATCAGCCCCAGCATTTT.

On this clone itself: The same CDR3 arises from other DNA sequences in this sample as well. The V and J genes are TRBV5-1 and TRBJ1-5, with D maybe TRBD1 (6 bases). CDR3 length: 14 residues. Germline CDR1 and CDR2: SGHRS and YFSETQ. V was cut by 4 bases and J by 3 bases, with 11 bases left in between. The CDR3 DNA reads TGCGCCAGCAGCCCCACAGGGCCCAATCAGCCCCAGCATTTT. Protein: CASSPTGPNQPQHF.

The chain recombines TRBV7-2 with TRBJ1-5; D gene uncertain. The CDR3 is 16 amino acids. The V gene's germline CDR1 is SGHTA and CDR2 FQGNSA. V was cut by 1 base and J by 5 bases, with 15 bases left in between. CDR3 amino acids: CASSLGRGEFDQPQHF. DNA for the CDR3: TGTGCCAGCAGCTTAGGTCGCGGGGAATTCGATCAGCCCCAGCATTTT.

Remarks on this clone: The junction departs from the called germline gene at one end, perhaps through a read error. The chain has TRBV5-3 and TRBJ1-6, with D perhaps TRBD1 (6 bases). TRBV5-3 is labeled an ORF, and its function is uncertain. The CDR3 has 12 amino acids. CDR3 sequence (DNA): TGTGCCAGAATCGTCAGGGGTCCTTGGAGGAGGTTT. It translates to CARIVRGPWRRF.

This chain links TRBV18 with TRBJ1-3; D unclear. Germline loops: CDR1 KGHSH, CDR2 LQKENI. V was trimmed by 6 bases and J by 0 bases, leaving 12 bases between them. This CDR3 comprises 15 residues. This chain's CDR3 is CASSPLQDSGNTIYF. The CDR3 nucleotides are TGTGCCAGCTCGCCTCTTCAGGACTCTGGAAACACCATATATTTT.

The chain recombines TRBV18 with TRBJ1-1, with 9 nucleotides matching TRBD1. This CDR3 has 13 residues. CDR1 and CDR2 from the germline V gene are KGHSH and LQKENI. Germline trimming cut 6 bases from V and 5 bases from J; bases unmatched to any gene: 4. CDR3 bases: TGTGCCAGCTCCCTAGGACAGGGGACTGAAGCTTTCTTT. This gives the protein CASSLGQGTEAFF.

This clone was recorded once. The chain uses TRBV6-1 and TRBJ1-5; 7 bases align to TRBD1. Looked up from germline, CDR1 is MNHNS and CDR2 is SASEGT. V lost 2 bases, J lost 3 bases, and 16 bases stayed unmatched. The CDR3 sequence is 19 residues long. The DNA of the CDR3 is TGTGCCAGCAGTGAATCAACCCCACCGGCCAGGGGGATCAATCAGCCCCAGCATTTT. This codes for CASSESTPPARGINQPQHF.

This clone showed up just once. The chain links TRBV2 to TRBJ1-5; 7 positions agree with TRBD1. Germline CDR1 reads SNHLY; CDR2 reads FYNNEI. This CDR3 has 14 residues. V shed 5 bases and J 7 bases; nucleotides not matched to a gene: 8. CDR3 nucleotide sequence: TGTGCCAGCAGTTCTACAGGGGCGGAACAGCCCCAGCATTTT. This encodes CASSSTGAEQPQHF.

This clone is medium-sized within its sample. The chain couples TRBV29-1 to TRBJ1-1, with TRBD1 as a possible D gene (5 bases). This CDR3 contains 12 residues. Germline CDR1 SQVTM, CDR2 ANQGSEA. V was clipped by 6 bases and J by 2 bases, with 10 bases between them. CDR3 in amino acids: CSVPTANTEAFF. DNA of the CDR3: TGCAGCGTCCCGACAGCCAACACTGAAGCTTTCTTT.

The chain joins TRBV5-8 to TRBJ1-2, with D perhaps matching TRBD1 (5 bases). Germline-derived CDR1 and CDR2 are SGHTS and YDEGEE. There are 11 residues in the CDR3. Trimming cost V 4 bases and J 5 bases, with 6 bases left between them. The CDR3 nucleotides read TGTGCCAGCAGCCCAGGGTATGGCTACACCTTC. It translates to CASSPGYGYTF. Full variable domain (missing parts from reference TRBV5-8 and TRBJ1-2): EAGVTQSPTHLIKTRGQQATLRCSPISGHTSVYWYQQALGLGLQFLLWYDEGEERNRGNFPPRFSGRQFPNYSSELNVNALELEDSALYLCASSPGYGYTFGSGTRLTVV.

This clone was picked up a small number of times. The chain carries TRBV7-7 and TRBJ2-2, with D maybe TRBD2 (5 bases). The CDR3 has 14 residues. V was cut by 5 bases and J by 6 bases, with 13 bases left in between. CDR1 and CDR2 (germline): SSHAT, FNYEAQ (reference sequence). Here the CDR3 reads CASSLTSSAGELFF. The CDR3 DNA reads as TGTGCCAGCAGCCTAACTAGTAGCGCCGGGGAGCTGTTTTTT.

This clone has a handful of counts. This sequence joins TRBV5-4 and TRBJ2-6; no definite D call. CDR3 length equals 14 residues. With 1 base removed from V and 4 bases from J, the gap between germline ends came to 6 bases. The germline gives CDR1 SGHNT, CDR2 YYREEE (reference sequence). The DNA of the CDR3 is TGTGCCAGCAGCTTGACTCCAGGGGCCAACGTCCTGACTTTC. This codes for CASSLTPGANVLTF.

The CDR3 region has the DNA TGTGCCAGCAGCTCTGGACGGGAGATGGGGTACGAGCAGTACTTC. This gives the protein CASSSGREMGYEQYF. The chain links TRBV7-9 to TRBJ2-7; maybe TRBD2 (6 bases). The germline V gene encodes CDR1 SEHNR and CDR2 FQNEAQ (reference sequence). The CDR3 is 15 residues long. The V gene lost 4 bases and the J gene lost 4 bases, with 17 bases spanning the gap.

The chain employs TRBV5-1 and TRBJ2-7; 7 bases are shared with TRBD1. Trimming took 7 bases from V and 0 from J; bases not matched to a gene: 10. CDR3 size: 15 residues. The V gene's germline CDR1 is SGHRS and CDR2 YFSETQ. CDR3 sequence reads: CASHKGDSISYEQYF. The CDR3 nucleotides are TGCGCCAGCCACAAAGGGGACAGCATCTCCTACGAGCAGTACTTC.

The rearrangement links TRBV6-5 to TRBJ2-5; 7 nucleotides agree with TRBD2. The CDR3 spans 13 residues. Unmatched junction bases numbered 5, after V lost 6 bases and J lost 4 bases. Germline V gene sequence: CDR1 MNHEY, CDR2 SVGAGI. CDR3 sequence (DNA): TGTGCCAGCAGAATACCGGGGGGAGAGACCCAGTACTTC. Amino acids: CASRIPGGETQYF.